These 21 T cell receptor beta chains share one sample of origin, sequenced in a study of Graves' ophthalmopathy and Graves' hyperthyroidism. For repertoire sequencing, the TCR beta CDR3 regions were amplified from RNA transcripts. An initial RT-PCR round employing HTBI primers preceded a second-round multiplex PCR. TCRdb passed the multiplex PCR reads through MiXCR, listing each CDR3 protein once. The sample has more than 550,000 distinct CDR3 sequences, over 40% seen once. The sequenced sample was peripheral blood. The receptors were gathered from an adult man with Graves' ophthalmopathy.

V gene TRBV6-5 combines with J gene TRBJ2-5; the D gene could be TRBD1 or TRBD2 (6 bases each). CDR1 MNHEY and CDR2 SVGAGI come from the germline V gene. The CDR3 runs 13 residues. The germline V and J ends were trimmed by 11 bases and 5 bases, with 18 bases remaining between them. The CDR3 is CALTGWGVETQYF. The CDR3 nucleotides read TGTGCCCTTACAGGGTGGGGGGTGGAGACCCAGTACTTC.

Ten or more counts support this clonotype. This sequence joins TRBV6-4 and TRBJ2-2, with D maybe TRBD1 (5 bases). CDR1 MRHNA and CDR2 SNTAGT come from the germline V gene. Trimming took 4 bases from V and 5 from J, leaving 11 bases between them. The CDR3 is 14 residues long. The CDR3 protein is CASSGDSETGELFF. The CDR3 DNA reads as TGTGCCAGCAGTGGAGACAGCGAAACCGGGGAGCTGTTTTTT.

This clonotype was found once. The V gene is TRBV7-2, the J gene TRBJ2-7, with D unresolved. The CDR3 spans 15 residues. Germline loops: CDR1 SGHTA, CDR2 FQGNSA. Trimming shortened V by 1 base and J by 0 bases, and 10 bases separated the two germline ends. The CDR3 DNA reads TGTGCCAGCAGCTTAGGGCCTACCGACTCCTACGAGCAGTACTTC. It translates to CASSLGPTDSYEQYF.

Details on this clonotype: This clone may be a read error of a much larger clone one base away. The rearrangement uses TRBV9 and TRBJ1-1; 10 bases are shared with TRBD1. CDR1 and CDR2 (germline): SGDLS, YYNGEE. The CDR3 extends over 14 amino acids. CDR3 nucleotide sequence: TGTGCCAGCAGTTCCGGGACAGGGGAGACTGAAGCTTCCTTT. This translates into CASSSGTGETEASF.

The gene calls are TRBV19 and TRBJ1-5; 8 bases match TRBD1. Germline lookup yields CDR1 LNHDA and CDR2 SQIVND (reference sequence). The junction had 14 bases not matched to a gene; V was cut back by 9 bases and J by 4 bases. CDR3 size: 16 residues. CDR3 bases: TGTGCCAGCCGATTACAGGGGGGCAGTGCTAATCAGCCCCAGCATTTT. It specifies CASRLQGGSANQPQHF.

Details on this clonotype: The junction does not match germline at one end; this may be a read error. V gene TRBV14 combines with J gene TRBJ2-7; 9 bases are shared with TRBD1. Germline-derived CDR1 and CDR2 are SGHDN and FVKESK. This CDR3 spans 15 amino acids. CDR3 coding DNA: TGTGCCAGCACCCAAAACGACAGGGGGGCGGGCGAGCAGTACTTC. Protein: CASTQNDRGAGEQYF.

The CDR3 DNA is TGTGCCATCAGTGAGCGCAGGGGAGCACCCCTCCACTTT. It specifies CAISERRGAPLHF. The rearrangement links TRBV10-3 to TRBJ1-6; a weak D match, TRBD1 (6 bases). The CDR3 totals 13 residues. Trimming took 2 bases from V and 11 from J, leaving 10 bases between them. From germline, CDR1 is ENHRY and CDR2 SYGVKD.

The chain carries TRBV2 and TRBJ1-2; D unresolved. Germline V gene lookup returns CDR1 SNHLY and CDR2 FYNNEI. The CDR3 is 12 amino acids. V was cut by 11 bases and J by 7 bases, with 17 bases left in between. CDR3: CAGSVGRSGYTF. The CDR3 region has the DNA TGTGCCGGTAGCGTCGGACGCTCTGGCTACACCTTC.

This clonotype was detected a few times. The chain carries TRBV30 and TRBJ2-5; D not certain. The CDR3 consists of 11 residues. From germline, CDR1 is GTSNPN and CDR2 SVGIG (reference sequence). The CDR3 coding sequence is TGTACGATGGGCATCGGTAGGACCCAGTACTTC. Protein sequence: CTMGIGRTQYF.

There are a few counts of this clonotype. The chain carries TRBV29-1 and TRBJ2-7; 9 bases match TRBD1. The CDR3 runs 12 residues. J gave up 1 base and V 8 bases, and 3 bases lay outside the gene matches. The germline gives CDR1 SQVTM, CDR2 ANQGSEA. CDR3 residues: CSLGTGSYEQYF. The CDR3 nucleotides are TGCAGCTTGGGGACAGGGTCCTACGAGCAGTACTTC.

This clonotype was picked up one time. The junction departs from germline at one end; a sequencing error may be responsible. The chain carries TRBV6-5 and TRBJ2-5, with unresolved D. CDR1 and CDR2 from the germline V gene are MNHEY and SVGAGI. The length of the CDR3 is 12 residues. In DNA form, the CDR3 reads TGTGCCAGCAGTGGCTTGGGCGAGACCCAGTGCTTC. Its protein product is CASSGLGETQCF.

Ten or more counts support this clonotype. The CDR3 loop is CASSLGGRLVYGYTF. The CDR3 DNA reads as TGTGCCAGCAGCTTAGGAGGGCGCCTGGTCTATGGCTACACCTTC. V gene TRBV5-8 combines with J gene TRBJ1-2; D unresolved. The CDR3 loop spans 15 amino acids. V lost 2 bases and J 4 bases, leaving 15 bases between the germline ends. The germline V gene encodes CDR1 SGHTS and CDR2 YDEGEE. Filled out from reference TRBV5-8 and TRBJ1-2, the complete variable domain reads EAGVTQSPTHLIKTRGQQATLRCSPISGHTSVYWYQQALGLGLQFLLWYDEGEERNRGNFPPRFSGRQFPNYSSELNVNALELEDSALYLCASSLGGRLVYGYTFGSGTRLTVV.

This clonotype has at least ten counts. The chain links TRBV7-8 to TRBJ2-5, with TRBD2 matching over 12 bases. The J segment lost 0 bases and the V segment lost 2 bases, leaving 4 bases of the junction unmatched. CDR1 and CDR2 from the germline V gene are SGHVS and FQNEAQ. This CDR3 contains 17 residues. CDR3 sequence reads: CASSLPTSGGHQETQYF. The CDR3 nucleotides are TGTGCCAGCAGCTTACCCACTAGCGGGGGGCACCAAGAGACCCAGTACTTC.

This clonotype was counted many times. This rearrangement joins TRBV15 to TRBJ1-4; a possible D gene is TRBD1 (5 bases). The CDR3 consists of 14 residues. Germline assignment: CDR1 LNHNV and CDR2 YYDKDF (reference sequence). Trimming left V 2 bases short and J 8 bases short, with 12 bases between. In DNA, the CDR3 is TGTGCCACCAGCAGACAGGGTTTCGGCGAAAAACTGTTTTTT. It encodes CATSRQGFGEKLFF.

This clonotype occurred many times. The chain is built from TRBV11-2 and TRBJ2-5; 11 nucleotides align to TRBD2. Germline V gene data show CDR1 as SGHAT and CDR2 as FQNNGV. The CDR3 has 15 residues. V trimming: 4 bases; J trimming: 5 bases; junction bases outside the gene matches: 6. The CDR3 region is CASSSPTSGKETQYF. In DNA form, the CDR3 reads TGTGCCAGCAGCTCACCGACTAGCGGGAAGGAGACCCAGTACTTC.

This clonotype was found many times. The rearrangement links TRBV19 to TRBJ1-2; the D gene is possibly TRBD1 (5 bases). The CDR3 contains 14 residues. The germline gives CDR1 LNHDA, CDR2 SQIVND (reference sequence). V was clipped by 5 bases and J by 8 bases, with 18 bases between them. In nucleotides, the CDR3 is TGTGCCAGTAGTGGGGCAGGGCCCGCTGGGGGCTACACCTTC. Its protein is CASSGAGPAGGYTF.

The V gene is TRBV9, the J gene TRBJ2-7; D is unclear. Germline CDR1 is SGDLS and CDR2 is YYNGEE. Trimming took 3 bases from V and 2 from J, leaving 12 bases between them. The CDR3 has 14 residues. CDR3 coding DNA: TGTGCCAGCAGCGCAAACGCTGGGGCCTACGAGCAGTACTTC. Protein product: CASSANAGAYEQYF.

The table lists this clonotype with a few counts. The chain couples TRBV12-3 or TRBV12-4 to TRBJ1-5, with D unresolved. The CDR3 totals 13 residues. V lost 7 bases, J lost 5 bases, and 12 bases lay in between. This chain's CDR3 is CASNSGNDQPQHF. The CDR3 bases are TGTGCCAGCAATTCGGGAAACGATCAGCCCCAGCATTTT.

V and J are TRBV6-1 and TRBJ2-7; maybe TRBD2 (6 bases). Germline-derived CDR1 and CDR2 are MNHNS and SASEGT. The CDR3 totals 15 residues. V lost 3 bases, J lost 4 bases, and 16 bases lay in between. The chain's CDR3 is CASSDGLPLQYEQYF. The CDR3 region has the DNA TGTGCCAGCAGTGATGGACTACCGCTTCAGTACGAGCAGTACTTC.

The chain joins TRBV5-1 to TRBJ2-7; 9 bases are a match to TRBD2. The V gene end was trimmed by 4 bases and the J gene end by 5 bases; junction bases not matched to a gene: 7. Per germline, CDR1 SGHRS and CDR2 YFSETQ. This CDR3 spans 14 amino acids. The CDR3 DNA is TGCGCCAGCAGCATGGGACTAGCATCCGACGAGCAGTACTTC. As protein: CASSMGLASDEQYF. Filled out from reference TRBV5-1 and TRBJ2-7, the complete variable domain reads KAGVTQTPRYLIKTRGQQVTLSCSPISGHRSVSWYQQTPGQGLQFLFEYFSETQRNKGNFPGRFSGRQFSNSRSEMNVSTLELGDSALYLCASSMGLASDEQYFGPGTRLTVT.

This clonotype has ten or more counts. The chain employs TRBV19 and TRBJ2-5; TRBD1 or TRBD2 may be the D gene (5 bases each). V shed 8 bases and J shed 5 bases, with 15 bases lying between them. The CDR3 runs to 13 residues. The germline gives CDR1 LNHDA, CDR2 SQIVND (reference sequence). CDR3 DNA: TGTGCCAGTCGAGGGGCAAGTCAGGAGACCCAGTACTTC. The encoded protein is CASRGASQETQYF.